A selection of T cell receptor beta chains follows, all from one sample in a study of shared clonotypes between healthy human individuals. Clones were read by immunoSEQ multiplex PCR, and TCRdb kept only the in-frame ones, dropping some. Among roughly 410,000 clones listed, around 96% were seen once. Sequencing was performed on memory CD8+ T cells sorted from blood. The receptor set was obtained from a man aged 25 to 40 in good health. The CDR3 runs from the conserved cysteine through the conserved F or W. Each record gives: clone size, V gene, D gene, J gene, CDR3 DNA, CDR3 protein. A D gene is named only where the DNA matches it firmly. Size is omitted from some rows. Given values are once, few, many or a class for expanded clones.

>.|TRBV7-2|.|TRBJ2-7
TGTGCCAGCAGCTTAGTGGTGACATACTCCTACGAGCAGTACTTC
CASSLVVTYSYEQYF
>.|TRBV10-3|.|TRBJ2-5
TGTGCCATCAGTGGGAACCGGGGGAAACAAGAGACCCAGTACTTC
CAISGNRGKQETQYF
>.|TRBV7-6|TRBD2|TRBJ2-7
TGTGCCAGCAGCTTAATTGCGGGAGGGAAAAACGAGCAGTACTTC
CASSLIAGGKNEQYF
>.|TRBV2|TRBD2|TRBJ2-3
TGTGCCAGCATGGAGACTAGCGGGAGGGGTACGCAGTATTTT
CASMETSGRGTQYF
>.|TRBV11-2|.|TRBJ2-2
TGTGCCAGCGGACAGCGGACGAACACCGGGGAGCTGTTTTTT
CASGQRTNTGELFF
>.|TRBV7-7|TRBD2|TRBJ2-3
TGTGCTAGCAGCCTTAAGGTAGCGGGACAAGGCACAGATACGCAGTATTTT
CASSLKVAGQGTDTQYF
>once|TRBV29-1|.|TRBJ2-1
TGCAGCGTTGTCGGTCTGACTCGTAATGAGCAGTTCTTC
CSVVGLTRNEQFF
>.|TRBV27|.|TRBJ1-5
TGTGCCAGCAGTTTAGACCCGATGAGCCCCCAGCATTTT
CASSLDPMSPQHF
>.|TRBV6-5|TRBD2|TRBJ2-1
TGTGCCAGCAGCTTTCTAGCGGGAGAGCTCACATTCTTC
CASSFLAGELTFF
>.|TRBV27|.|TRBJ1-1
TGTGCCACCTTGGGGGTCGGACGGAACACTGAAGCTTTCTTT
CATLGVGRNTEAFF
>.|TRBV19|.|TRBJ1-2
TGTGCCAGTAGTATAGATCTTCGGGACATATATGGCTACACCTTC
CASSIDLRDIYGYTF
>.|TRBV15|.|TRBJ2-3
TGTGCCACCAGCAGAGACCTAGCGTATAGCACAGATACGCAGTATTTT
CATSRDLAYSTDTQYF
>.|TRBV19|TRBD2|TRBJ2-1
TGTGCCAGTAGATTAGCGGGGGACACCTACAATGAGCAGTTCTTC
CASRLAGDTYNEQFF
>.|TRBV28|.|TRBJ1-4
TGTGCCAGCAGTTTTGTAGGGCGGACTAATGAAAAACTGTTTTTT
CASSFVGRTNEKLFF
>.|TRBV7-9|TRBD1|TRBJ2-7
TGTGCCAGTACATCCGGGACAGGGGCTTTCGAGCAGTACTTC
CASTSGTGAFEQYF
>.|TRBV19|TRBD1|TRBJ2-5
TGTGCCAGTAGGGACAGGGAGACCCAGTACTTC
CASRDRETQYF
>.|TRBV28|TRBD2|TRBJ2-3
TGTGCCAGCAGTCCAGTAGCGGGAGGGGGCACAGATACGCAGTATTTT
CASSPVAGGGTDTQYF
>.|TRBV6-1|.|TRBJ2-1
TGTGCCAGCAGTGGGACGGGAGCCCACTACAATGAGCAGTTCTTC
CASSGTGAHYNEQFF
>.|TRBV1|.|TRBJ1-3
TGCACCAGCAGCCCGACAATTGGAAACACCATATATTTT
CTSSPTIGNTIYF
>.|TRBV19|TRBD1|TRBJ2-4
TGTGCCAGTAGTCGACAGGGGGGGCGCGTAGCCAAAAACATTCAGTACTTC
CASSRQGGRVAKNIQYF
>.|TRBV25-1|.|TRBJ1-4
TGTGCCAGCAGGCACACAGGTGCAACTAATGAAAAACTGTTTTTT
CASRHTGATNEKLFF
>.|TRBV27|.|TRBJ2-7
TGTGCCAGCAGGGGGCTCCCCTACGAGCAGTACTTC
CASRGLPYEQYF
>.|TRBV28|.|TRBJ2-7
TGTGCCAGCAGGAGGACCTACGAGCAGTACTTC
CASRRTYEQYF
>.|TRBV30|.|TRBJ2-1
TGTGCCTGGAGTGTAACCGGATACAATGAGCAGTTCTTC
CAWSVTGYNEQFF
>.|TRBV18|.|TRBJ2-3
TGTGCCAGCTCACCCCGGGAGCGGGCAGATACGCAGTATTTT
CASSPRERADTQYF
>.|TRBV6-5|TRBD2|TRBJ2-7
TGTGCCAGCAGCGGGAGGGCAATCGACGAGCAGTACTTC
CASSGRAIDEQYF
>.|TRBV4-1|TRBD2|TRBJ2-3
TGCGCCAGCAGCCGAGGAGGACTAGCGGGAGGGACAGATACGCAGTATTTT
CASSRGGLAGGTDTQYF
>.|TRBV27|.|TRBJ1-2
TGTGCCAGCAGTTTAGTCCCCAGGACGGGGCTAAACTATGGCTACACCTTC
CASSLVPRTGLNYGYTF
>.|TRBV5-6|.|TRBJ1-3
TGTGCCAGCAGCTTGCGGGGTTACAGAGACTCTGGAAACACCATATATTTT
CASSLRGYRDSGNTIYF
>once|TRBV28|.|TRBJ1-1
TGTGCCAGCAGTACCCCGAAGCGAGAAGCTTTCTTT
CASSTPKREAFF
>.|TRBV4-2|TRBD1|TRBJ1-1
TGTGCCAGCAGCCCCCTTGACAGGGGAAGGGGGAACACTGAAGCTTTCTTT
CASSPLDRGRGNTEAFF
>.|TRBV5-1|TRBD2|TRBJ2-5
TGCGCCAGCAGCTCCCAAACTAGCGGAGGGGAGACCCAGTACTTC
CASSSQTSGGETQYF
>.|TRBV7-9|TRBD2|TRBJ2-3
TGTGCCAGCAGCTTAGCAAGCGGGAGCGCAGATACGCAGTATTTT
CASSLASGSADTQYF
>.|TRBV27|.|TRBJ1-1
TGTGCCAGCAGACCCACCGGGACCCTGAACACTGAAGCTTTCTTT
CASRPTGTLNTEAFF
>.|TRBV15|.|TRBJ2-5
TGTGCCACCAGCATCTGGAAAGAGACCCAGTACTTC
CATSIWKETQYF
>.|TRBV7-8|.|TRBJ2-2
TGTGCCAGCAGCTTAGCGCGGGCCCCGGTAACCGGGGAGCTGTTTTTT
CASSLARAPVTGELFF
>.|TRBV11-2|.|TRBJ2-7
TGTGCCAGCAGCTCAGGCTACGAGCAGTACTTC
CASSSGYEQYF
>.|TRBV19|TRBD1|TRBJ2-2
TGTGCCAGCCGCCCGACAGGGGGCACCGGGGAGCTGTTTTTT
CASRPTGGTGELFF
>.|TRBV19|.|TRBJ2-2
TGTGCCAGTAGAACCGGGACACTCAACACCGGGGAGCTGTTTTTT
CASRTGTLNTGELFF